A single sample gave rise to the 21 T cell receptor beta chains below, sequenced in a study of post-analysis software for immune sequencing data. cDNA libraries of TCR beta carried unique molecular identifiers. TCRdb independently ran MiXCR on the PCR reads; one entry per CDR3 protein. Of about 560,000 distinct CDR3 sequences listed, around 47% were seen once; the top ten hold about 1.5%. Findings and limits, study-wide: Patients carried five TRBV segments more frequently than controls did, and TRBV5-6, TRBV5-1 and TRBV20-1 were among them.

Their target antigens are unknown. Specimen: blood. The receptors derive from a girl aged 5 to 17 with multiple sclerosis.

V usage is TRBV7-2 and J usage is TRBJ2-5; D is uncertain. CDR3 size: 15 residues. Germline loops: CDR1 SGHTA, CDR2 FQGNSA. Deletions cut 1 base from V and 5 bases from J, with 14 bases between. CDR3 bases: TGTGCCAGCAGCTTAGAGATAAAATTGCCGGAGACCCAGTACTTC. It codes for CASSLEIKLPETQYF.

The chain couples TRBV12-3 or TRBV12-4 to TRBJ2-1; D is perhaps TRBD2 (6 bases). This CDR3 is built from 15 residues. Trimming pared 4 bases from V and 7 bases from J, leaving 17 bases between. Written as DNA, the CDR3 is TGTGCCAGCAGTTCATTAGCGTTGGGGGGAAATGAGCAGTTCTTC. It translates to CASSSLALGGNEQFF.

The V gene is TRBV10-3, the J gene TRBJ2-7; the D is unclear. CDR3 length: 13 amino acids. The V end was cut by 2 bases, the J end by 3 bases, with 8 bases between. Germline loops: CDR1 ENHRY, CDR2 SYGVKD. CDR3 protein: CAISEGGSYEQYF. The CDR3 DNA sequence: TGTGCCATCAGTGAGGGCGGAAGCTACGAGCAGTACTTC.

This clonotype was counted a few times. V usage is TRBV7-9 and J usage is TRBJ2-1, with 9 bases fitting TRBD1. The junction had 12 bases not matched to a gene; V was cut back by 8 bases and J by 1 base. CDR3 length: 17 residues. Germline V gives CDR1 SEHNR, CDR2 FQNEAQ (reference sequence). CDR3 residues: CASRRQGVIVSYNEQFF. The DNA of the CDR3 is TGTGCCAGCCGAAGACAGGGGGTAATAGTATCCTACAATGAGCAGTTCTTC. Combining the CDR3 with reference TRBV7-9 and TRBJ2-1 gives the whole variable domain DTGVSQNPRHKITKRGQNVTFRCDPISEHNRLYWYRQTLGQGPEFLTYFQNEAQLEKSRLLSDRFSAERPKGSFSTLEIQRTEQGDSAMYLCASRRQGVIVSYNEQFFGPGTRLTVL.

The chain carries TRBV7-6 and TRBJ2-5; D is undetermined. V was trimmed by 2 bases and J by 5 bases, leaving 12 bases between them. This CDR3 is 14 amino acids long. Germline V gives CDR1 SGHVS, CDR2 FNYEAQ. The CDR3 DNA is TGTGCCAGCAGCTTAAGACCAGTTGGGGAGACCCAGTACTTC. Residues: CASSLRPVGETQYF.

In this sample, this clonotype turned up a few times. The chain recombines TRBV5-6 with TRBJ2-7, with TRBD2 matching over 7 bases. V lost 7 bases, J lost 4 bases, and 8 bases stayed unmatched. CDR1 and CDR2 from the germline V gene are SGHDT and YYEEEE. This CDR3 region has 13 residues. The CDR3 DNA follows: TGTGCCAGCTCTTGGGGGGGGTATTACGAGCAGTACTTC. It yields the protein CASSWGGYYEQYF.

J is TRBJ1-5 and V is TRBV12-3 or TRBV12-4; 10 bases line up with TRBD1. V lost 6 bases, J lost 2 bases, and 16 bases stayed unmatched. The CDR3 totals 19 residues. The CDR3, as DNA: TGTGCCAGCAGACTAGGGACAGGGGCAATACTGGGAGGCAATCAGCCCCAGCATTTT. This encodes CASRLGTGAILGGNQPQHF.

Many counts were recorded for this clonotype. The CDR3 protein is CSVEDAGGSYEQYF. In nucleotides, the CDR3 is TGCAGCGTTGAAGACGCAGGGGGCTCCTACGAGCAGTACTTC. V usage is TRBV29-1 and J usage is TRBJ2-7, with 7 bases that match TRBD1. Losses at the gene ends were 0 bases for V and 0 bases for J; bases not matched to a gene: 2. Germline V gene data show CDR1 as SQVTM and CDR2 as ANQGSEA. The CDR3 contains 14 residues.

The rearrangement joins TRBV12-3 or TRBV12-4 to TRBJ1-1, with 7 positions matching TRBD1. The J segment lost 4 bases and the V segment lost 7 bases, leaving 9 bases of the junction unmatched. CDR3 length: 14 residues. CDR3: CASITQGIGTEAFF. CDR3 nucleotides: TGTGCCAGCATCACACAGGGGATAGGCACTGAAGCTTTCTTT.

This sequence joins TRBV5-1 and TRBJ1-2; maybe TRBD1 (5 bases). Germline V gives CDR1 SGHRS, CDR2 YFSETQ. With 0 bases removed from V and 3 bases from J, the gap between germline ends came to 9 bases. This CDR3 contains 14 residues. As DNA, the CDR3 is TGCGCCAGCAGCTTGGTTGGCAGGGACTATGGCTACACCTTC. Translation gives CASSLVGRDYGYTF.

This clonotype was seen just once. V is TRBV6-5 and J is TRBJ1-1; TRBD1 is a possible D gene (5 bases). Trimming pared 1 base from V and 7 bases from J, leaving 13 bases between. CDR1 is MNHEY, CDR2 SVGAGI, per germline. This CDR3 is 14 amino acids long. The CDR3 sequence is CASSYYGGSGEAFF. The CDR3 DNA reads TGTGCCAGCAGTTACTATGGGGGGTCGGGTGAAGCTTTCTTT.

The chain is built from TRBV20-1 and TRBJ2-3; no firm D call. Trimming pared 3 bases from V and 6 bases from J, leaving 13 bases between. This CDR3 contains 13 residues. Looked up from germline, CDR1 is DFQATT and CDR2 is SNEGSKA (reference sequence). The CDR3 protein is CSARHNPDDTQYF. In DNA form, the CDR3 reads TGCAGTGCTAGGCACAATCCCGATGATACGCAGTATTTT.

This clonotype has a single count. The CDR3 bases are TGTGCCAGCAGTTACAGGGGCGTCATGAACACTGAAGCTTTCTTT. Translation: CASSYRGVMNTEAFF. This rearrangement joins TRBV12-3 or TRBV12-4 to TRBJ1-1; the match to TRBD1 covers 7 bases. The junction had 5 bases not matched to a gene; V was cut back by 4 bases and J by 0 bases. The CDR3 totals 15 residues.

At least ten counts were recorded for this clonotype. The V and J genes are TRBV28 and TRBJ2-3; the D is unclear. Germline CDR1 reads MDHEN; CDR2 reads SYDVKM. CDR3 length equals 17 residues. The V end was cut by 5 bases, the J end by 0 bases, with 18 bases between. In DNA form, the CDR3 reads TGTGCCAGCAGTCCATACCCCCTAATTGAGAGCACAGATACGCAGTATTTT. It specifies CASSPYPLIESTDTQYF.

The rearrangement uses TRBV20-1 and TRBJ1-2; maybe TRBD1 (5 bases). The CDR3 extends over 14 amino acids. The germline V gene has CDR1 DFQATT and CDR2 SNEGSKA (reference sequence). V lost 4 bases, J lost 4 bases, and 16 bases lay in between. CDR3 loop: CSATGTSTFYGYTF. CDR3 sequence (DNA): TGCAGTGCTACCGGGACTTCGACCTTCTATGGCTACACCTTC.

V usage is TRBV5-1 and J usage is TRBJ2-7, with TRBD2 matching 12 bases. The CDR3 totals 18 residues. Germline V CDR1 and CDR2: SGHRS, YFSETQ. The junction had 11 bases not matched to a gene; V was cut back by 4 bases and J by 0 bases. CDR3 loop: CASSPHGLAGLNSYEQYF. The CDR3 coding sequence is TGCGCCAGCAGCCCCCACGGACTAGCGGGGCTTAACTCCTACGAGCAGTACTTC. The full variable domain, in which reference TRBV5-1 and TRBJ2-7 provide the parts outside the CDR3, is KAGVTQTPRYLIKTRGQQVTLSCSPISGHRSVSWYQQTPGQGLQFLFEYFSETQRNKGNFPGRFSGRQFSNSRSEMNVSTLELGDSALYLCASSPHGLAGLNSYEQYFGPGTRLTVT.

This clonotype was counted a few times. This chain links TRBV6-1 with TRBJ2-7; D remains ambiguous. The CDR3 spans 12 residues. Trimming pared 6 bases from V and 1 base from J, leaving 7 bases between. The V gene's germline CDR1 is MNHNS and CDR2 SASEGT. CDR3 region: CASRGISYEQYF. The DNA of the CDR3 is TGTGCCAGCAGGGGTATTTCCTACGAGCAGTACTTC.

CDR3 loop: CASSLAQGEVPPLHF. The CDR3, as DNA: TGTGCCAGCAGCTTAGCGCAGGGAGAAGTTCCACCCCTCCACTTT. The chain links TRBV7-9 to TRBJ1-6; weak D call: TRBD1 (5 bases). This CDR3 spans 15 amino acids. V dropped 0 bases and J dropped 11 bases, with 14 bases sitting between them. Per the germline V gene, CDR1 is SEHNR and CDR2 is FQNEAQ (reference sequence).

This clonotype was counted a single time. The chain couples TRBV12-3 or TRBV12-4 to TRBJ2-5; TRBD1 matches 8 bases. The CDR3 has 15 amino acids. V lost 5 bases and J lost 5; bases outside the gene matches: 10. CDR3 bases: TGTGCCAGCAGTCCCCGGACAGGGCCGAGGGAGACCCAGTACTTC. Translated: CASSPRTGPRETQYF.

The V gene is TRBV12-3 or TRBV12-4, the J gene TRBJ1-2; a possible D gene is TRBD1 (5 bases). This CDR3 comprises 13 residues. Trimming took 8 bases from V and 2 from J, leaving 12 bases between them. This CDR3 reads CASAWDGNYGYTF. The CDR3 DNA reads as TGTGCCAGCGCCTGGGACGGGAACTATGGCTACACCTTC.

The chain has TRBV10-3 and TRBJ2-7; 11 bases are a match to TRBD2. V dropped 2 bases and J dropped 6; count of bases not matched to a gene: 9. The CDR3 is 16 amino acids. Germline CDR1 ENHRY, CDR2 SYGVKD. The DNA for the CDR3 is TGTGCCATCAGTGAGGACACTAGCGGGAGTACCGGCGAGCAGTACTTC. Protein product: CAISEDTSGSTGEQYF.